Listed below are T cell receptor beta chains from one sample, sequenced in a study of blood T cell repertoires in COVID-19. Assay used: immunoSEQ multiplex PCR; TCRdb lists only in-frame clones, some missing. The sample yields approximately 45,000 clones, more than 75% seen once. Sequencing used peripheral blood. These receptors all stem from an elderly woman with COVID-19, enrolled during active disease. Both conserved end residues are trimmed from each CDR3. The order of the fields is V gene, J gene, CDR3 protein.

v_gene: TRBV19
j_gene: TRBJ2-4
CDR3aa: ASSIWGEAKNIQY

v_gene: TRBV27
j_gene: TRBJ1-3
CDR3aa: ASSFSSPSQGGGNTIY

v_gene: TRBV6-5
j_gene: TRBJ1-2
CDR3aa: ASSYSSTGTNYGYT

v_gene: TRBV21-1
j_gene: TRBJ1-2
CDR3aa: ASRTGVIGSGGNYGYT

v_gene: TRBV5-1
j_gene: TRBJ1-1
CDR3aa: ASSLTQGAGNTEAF

v_gene: TRBV18
j_gene: TRBJ2-3
CDR3aa: ASSQRATDTQY

v_gene: TRBV7-3
j_gene: TRBJ2-1
CDR3aa: ASSLTGAGATGEQF

v_gene: TRBV7-3
j_gene: TRBJ2-3
CDR3aa: ASSLTASGGATDTQY

v_gene: TRBV20-1
j_gene: TRBJ2-2
CDR3aa: SAGGLAVNTGELF

v_gene: TRBV19
j_gene: TRBJ2-7
CDR3aa: ASSTQGDSYEQY

v_gene: TRBV18
j_gene: TRBJ2-1
CDR3aa: ASSPPTYNEQF

v_gene: TRBV28
j_gene: TRBJ1-2
CDR3aa: ASSLSVGQGFGGYT

v_gene: TRBV5-1
j_gene: TRBJ1-4
CDR3aa: ASSLGQGLNEKLF

v_gene: TRBV15
j_gene: TRBJ2-4
CDR3aa: ATSRDGSGTDIQY

v_gene: TRBV5-1
j_gene: TRBJ2-3
CDR3aa: ASSRWTSGGPSTDTQY

v_gene: TRBV5-4
j_gene: TRBJ2-3
CDR3aa: ASSSSVGVSTDTQY

v_gene: TRBV18
j_gene: TRBJ2-3
CDR3aa: ASSLYRTGTDTQY

v_gene: TRBV27
j_gene: TRBJ1-3
CDR3aa: ASGSAAGNTIY

v_gene: TRBV7-2
j_gene: TRBJ2-1
CDR3aa: ASSSGTGYDEQF

v_gene: TRBV5-1
j_gene: TRBJ2-1
CDR3aa: ASSLGTSGGQNEQF